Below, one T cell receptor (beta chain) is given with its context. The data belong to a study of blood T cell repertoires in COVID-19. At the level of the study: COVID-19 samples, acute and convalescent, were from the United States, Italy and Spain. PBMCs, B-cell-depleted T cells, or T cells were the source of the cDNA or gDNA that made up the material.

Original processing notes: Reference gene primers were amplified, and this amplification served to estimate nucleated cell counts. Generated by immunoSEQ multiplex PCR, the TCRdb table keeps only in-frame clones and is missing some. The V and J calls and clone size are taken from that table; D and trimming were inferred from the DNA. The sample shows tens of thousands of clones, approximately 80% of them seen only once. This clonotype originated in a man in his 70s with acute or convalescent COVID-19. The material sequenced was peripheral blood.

The CDR3 DNA reads as TGTGCCTACAGACTAGCGGGGGGGCCAGATACGCAGTATTTT. It translates to CAYRLAGGPDTQYF. J is TRBJ2-3 and V is TRBV30; TRBD2 matches 14 bases. In germline, CDR1 is GTSNPN, CDR2 SVGIG (reference sequence). This CDR3 is built from 14 residues. V trimming: 7 bases; J trimming: 4 bases; junction bases outside the gene matches: 4.